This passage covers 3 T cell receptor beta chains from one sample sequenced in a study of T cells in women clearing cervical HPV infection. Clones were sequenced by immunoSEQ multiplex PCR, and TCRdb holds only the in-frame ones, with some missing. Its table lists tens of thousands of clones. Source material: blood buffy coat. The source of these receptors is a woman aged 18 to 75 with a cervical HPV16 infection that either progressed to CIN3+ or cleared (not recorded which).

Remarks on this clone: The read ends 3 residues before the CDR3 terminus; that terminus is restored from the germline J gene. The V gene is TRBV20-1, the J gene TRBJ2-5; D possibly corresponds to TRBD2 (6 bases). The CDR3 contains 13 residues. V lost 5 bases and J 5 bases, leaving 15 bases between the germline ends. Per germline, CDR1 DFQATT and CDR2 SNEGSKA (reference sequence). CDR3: CSAGRLEWETQYF. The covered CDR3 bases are TGCAGTGCTGGTAGACTAGAGTGGGAGACC.

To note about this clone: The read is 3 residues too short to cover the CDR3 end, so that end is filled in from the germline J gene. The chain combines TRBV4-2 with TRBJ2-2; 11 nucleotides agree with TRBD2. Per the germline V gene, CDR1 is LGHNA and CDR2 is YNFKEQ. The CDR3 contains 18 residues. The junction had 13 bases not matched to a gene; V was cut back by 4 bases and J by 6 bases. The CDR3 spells CASSRDLLAGVGPGELFF. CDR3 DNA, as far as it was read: TGTGCCAGCAGCCGAGACTTACTAGCGGGAGTTGGTCCCGGGGAG.

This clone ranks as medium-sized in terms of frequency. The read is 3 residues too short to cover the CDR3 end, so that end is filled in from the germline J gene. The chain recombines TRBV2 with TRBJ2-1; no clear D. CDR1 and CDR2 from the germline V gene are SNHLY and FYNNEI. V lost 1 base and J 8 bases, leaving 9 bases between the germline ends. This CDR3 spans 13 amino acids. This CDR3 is CASSEGYVYEQFF. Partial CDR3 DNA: TGTGCCAGCAGTGAAGGTTATGTCTATGAG.